The clone carrying this T cell receptor beta chain was counted only a few times. The sample belongs to a study of response to subunit inactivated influenza vaccine. TCRdb ran MiXCR on the RT-PCR reads and lists one entry per CDR3 protein. The sample records around 600,000 distinct CDR3 sequences, 11% being singletons. The same data also contributed to another study, on T cells expressing NK-cell markers. That report notes: Synthesis of TCR beta cDNA relied on 5'RACE template switching carrying UMIs. More than 5 donors showed dominant NKG2C+ clonotypes comprising about 1.0-7.5% of their CD8+ T cells. HCMV specificity of expanded NKG2C+ T cell clones remained unclear.

The sequences come from PBMCs from blood, collected on the day of vaccination. This TCR was sampled from a man between 45 and 60 years old who received an inactivated influenza vaccine.

CDR3 sequence (DNA): TGCAGCGTTGACACAGTGACAGGACGTGAGCAGTTCTTC. Protein product: CSVDTVTGREQFF. This rearrangement joins TRBV29-1 to TRBJ2-1; D might be TRBD1 (6 bases). Germline V gene lookup returns CDR1 SQVTM and CDR2 ANQGSEA. The length of the CDR3 is 13 residues. V gave up 3 bases and J gave up 9 bases, with 15 bases separating them.